This T cell receptor beta chain was sequenced in a study of regulatory T cells in long-lasting Graves disease. This clonotype was counted ten times or more. Trimming shortened V by 4 bases and J by 4 bases, and 7 bases separated the two germline ends. Germline-derived CDR1 and CDR2 are KGHSH and LQKENI. The CDR3 totals 12 residues. CDR3 regions were amplified by Arm-PCR using iRepertoire HTBI primers to build TCR beta libraries. TCRdb analysed the multiplex PCR reads with MiXCR anew, one entry per CDR3 protein. The sample holds about 540,000 distinct CDR3 sequences, about 13% seen once. This sample's time point: newly diagnosed GD, antithyroid drugs for less than 3 months. There was RNA extracted from PBMCs, and the TCR library was made from it. The data also belong to a second study, concerning T cells in Graves' hyperthyroidism and ophthalmopathy. That source notes: The HTBI primer set drove a first-round RT-PCR of the TCR CDR3. Most clonotypes expanded in the thyroid (above 0.001) were also present in blood.

Source: peripheral blood mononuclear cells (PBMCs), taken at new diagnosis, from a patient treated with antithyroid drugs. The receptor was isolated from a man aged 30 to 39 with Graves disease. The V and J genes are TRBV18 and TRBJ1-1; D call uncertain. The CDR3 DNA reads TGTGCCAGCTCACTGATGGGCACTGAAGCTTTCTTT. Translating it yields CASSLMGTEAFF.